Following are 20 T cell receptor beta chains from one sample sequenced in a study of T cell repertoires in cytomegalovirus infection (dated by TCRdb to about 2019). Their antigens remain unidentified. The treatment or condition label, as the study defines it: in vitro stimulation with specific CMV peptide epitopes to enrich CMV-specific T cells. Sequencing used an Illumina HiSeq 1500. TCRdb reworked the public reads: Q25 trimming with fastp, MiXCR clone assembly, productive beta chains retained. Rows matching on CDR3 protein sequence are summarized as one entry with the most common DNA and genes. In all, the sample holds around 300,000 distinct CDR3 sequences, and around 20% of those were seen once. Clones ranked in the top ten supply roughly a fifth of the sample. The material was cultured PBMCs, obtained from culture after CMV antigen stimulation. These TCRs come from a human donor in good health (CMV status not recorded). Some clones in this sample may be carry-over from other donors' samples.

The V call is TRBV7-9, the J call TRBJ2-6; 7 bases align to TRBD2. This CDR3 is built from 20 residues. The V and J ends lost 2 bases and 0 bases, in that order; junction bases with no gene match: 13. Germline V gene lookup returns CDR1 SEHNR and CDR2 FQNEAQ (reference sequence). CDR3 residues: CASSLISFGGSRSGANVLTF. CDR3 DNA sequence: TGTGCCAGCAGCTTAATTTCGTTTGGCGGGAGTCGCTCTGGGGCCAACGTCCTGACTTTC.

The chain couples TRBV4-1 to TRBJ1-1; D ambiguous. Germline values: CDR1 MGHRA, CDR2 YSYEKL. This CDR3 contains 13 residues. The V gene lost 4 bases and the J gene lost 8 bases, with 14 bases spanning the gap. CDR3 sequence (DNA): TGCGCCAGCAGCCTCCCACCTGGAATCGAAGCTTTCTTT. It is translated as CASSLPPGIEAFF.

This sequence joins TRBV9 and TRBJ1-1; D not certain. Germline CDR1 is SGDLS and CDR2 is YYNGEE. Trimming removed 0 bases from V and 5 bases from J, with 8 bases in between. The CDR3 consists of 13 residues. CDR3 DNA sequence: TGTGCCAGCAGCGTAGAGAAGTTTACTGAAGCTTTCTTT. Translating gives CASSVEKFTEAFF. The full variable domain, its missing parts supplied by reference TRBV9 and TRBJ1-1, is DSGVTQTPKHLITATGQRVTLRCSPRSGDLSVYWYQQSLDQGLQFLIQYYNGEERAKGNILERFSAQQFPDLHSELNLSSLELGDSALYFCASSVEKFTEAFFGQGTRLTVV.

V is TRBV10-2 and J is TRBJ2-2; D might be TRBD1 (5 bases). The V gene lost 4 bases and the J gene lost 4 bases, with 10 bases spanning the gap. This CDR3 is built from 14 residues. Germline CDR1 reads WSHSY; CDR2 reads SAAADI. CDR3 sequence: CASSVGQSTGELFF. CDR3 in DNA: TGCGCCAGCAGTGTTGGACAATCCACCGGGGAGCTGTTTTTT.

The CDR3 DNA follows: TGTGCCAGCAGACCTTCAGGACTAGCGGTGCGCACAGATACGCAGTATTTT. Protein product: CASRPSGLAVRTDTQYF. V is TRBV6-2 or TRBV6-3 and J is TRBJ2-3; the match to TRBD2 covers 10 bases. The germline CDR1 and CDR2 sequences are MNHEY and SVGEGT. The V gene end was trimmed by 6 bases and the J gene end by 1 base; junction bases not matched to a gene: 10. This CDR3 is built from 17 residues.

This clonotype has ten or more counts. The chain employs TRBV6-4 and TRBJ2-2, with TRBD1 as a possible D gene (5 bases). Trimming took off 2 bases at V and 4 bases at J, with 5 bases between the two ends. The germline V gene encodes CDR1 MRHNA and CDR2 SNTAGT. The CDR3 is made up of 13 amino acids. CDR3 in DNA: TGTGCCAGCAGTGACAGGGGCACCGGGGAGCTGTTTTTT. Translated, it gives CASSDRGTGELFF.

The V and J genes are TRBV20-1 and TRBJ2-2, with 8 bases lining up with TRBD2. Looked up from germline, CDR1 is DFQATT and CDR2 is SNEGSKA (reference sequence). The CDR3 has 14 residues. Losses at the gene ends were 1 base for V and 5 bases for J; bases not matched to a gene: 3. The chain's CDR3 is CSARAGGWTGELFF. CDR3 DNA: TGCAGTGCTAGAGCGGGAGGGTGGACCGGGGAGCTGTTTTTT.

This clonotype has more than one count but fewer than ten. CDR3 sequence (DNA): TGTGCCAGCAGTCCCCTGATGGGGAGCGACGAGCAGTACTTC. This gives the protein CASSPLMGSDEQYF. V gene TRBV6-2 or TRBV6-3 combines with J gene TRBJ2-7; tentative D call: TRBD2 (5 bases). With 5 bases removed from V and 5 bases from J, the gap between germline ends came to 16 bases. This CDR3 contains 14 residues. Germline loops: CDR1 MNHEY, CDR2 SVGEGT.

The chain has TRBV2 and TRBJ1-2; no definite D call. V was clipped by 5 bases and J by 7 bases, with 20 bases between them. There are 15 residues in the CDR3. Germline V lookup: CDR1 SNHLY, CDR2 FYNNEI. Here the CDR3 DNA reads TGTGCCAGCAGTCCCCACCTAACCGGGGTGAGTGGCTACACCTTC. Translation gives CASSPHLTGVSGYTF.

Only a few counts were recorded for this clonotype. V usage is TRBV12-3 or TRBV12-4 and J usage is TRBJ2-1; 9 bases line up with TRBD1. With 5 bases clipped from V and 6 bases from J, the junction kept 8 bases outside the gene matches. The CDR3 covers 15 residues. The CDR3 sequence: CASSPGTGKINEQFF. The CDR3 nucleotides read TGTGCCAGCAGTCCCGGGACAGGGAAGATCAATGAGCAGTTCTTC.

The chain has TRBV27 and TRBJ2-3; 10 positions agree with TRBD2. CDR1 and CDR2 from the germline V gene are MNHEY and SMNVEV (reference sequence). J lost 4 bases, V lost 4 bases, and 14 bases had no gene match. The CDR3 extends over 18 amino acids. CDR3 coding DNA: TGTGCCAGCAGTTCCGAAAAATTAGCGGGAGGTGTGGCAGATACGCAGTATTTT. Translating it yields CASSSEKLAGGVADTQYF.

This clonotype was counted between two and nine times. The genes are TRBV15 and TRBJ2-3; 8 nucleotides line up with TRBD2. This CDR3 is built from 17 residues. The V gene end was trimmed by 3 bases and the J gene end by 2 bases; junction bases not matched to a gene: 10. Germline V gene sequence: CDR1 LNHNV, CDR2 YYDKDF (reference sequence). The CDR3 is CATSRPDSGIYTDTQYF. DNA for the CDR3: TGTGCCACCAGCAGGCCCGATAGCGGGATTTACACAGATACGCAGTATTTT.

This clonotype showed up just a few times. This sequence joins TRBV10-2 and TRBJ2-7; TRBD2 might be the D (6 bases). The CDR3 spans 14 residues. CDR1 and CDR2 (germline): WSHSY, SAAADI. V dropped 0 bases and J dropped 4 bases, with 10 bases sitting between them. The CDR3 DNA is TGCGCCAGCAGTGAGTCGACTGGAGGGTACGAGCAGTACTTC. This translates into CASSESTGGYEQYF.

This clonotype was observed many times. The V and J genes are TRBV7-2 and TRBJ2-7; D unclear. CDR3 length: 11 amino acids. Germline V gene lookup returns CDR1 SGHTA and CDR2 FQGNSA. Trimming took 5 bases from V and 2 from J, leaving 4 bases between them. CDR3 protein: CASSRAYEQYF. CDR3 coding DNA: TGTGCCAGCAGCAGGGCCTACGAGCAGTACTTC.

V usage is TRBV27 and J usage is TRBJ1-6; 10 nucleotides line up with TRBD1. The V gene end was trimmed by 3 bases and the J gene end by 11 bases; junction bases not matched to a gene: 10. This CDR3 has 16 residues. The germline CDR1 and CDR2 sequences are MNHEY and SMNVEV (reference sequence). The CDR3 DNA sequence: TGTGCCAGCAGTTTCACAGGGACAGGGGCTAGGGCACCCCTCCACTTT. It is translated as CASSFTGTGARAPLHF.

The chain has TRBV15 and TRBJ1-1; 7 nucleotides match TRBD1. V lost 0 bases and J lost 4; bases outside the gene matches: 2. This CDR3 is 14 amino acids long. CDR1 LNHNV and CDR2 YYDKDF come from the germline V gene (reference sequence). The CDR3 DNA reads TGTGCCACCAGCAGAGACAGGGGGGGCACTGAAGCTTTCTTT. This sequence encodes CATSRDRGGTEAFF.

This clonotype was counted between two and nine times. The genes are TRBV15 and TRBJ1-2; D is unresolved. Germline values: CDR1 LNHNV, CDR2 YYDKDF (reference sequence). V lost 3 bases and J 1 base, leaving 12 bases between the germline ends. The CDR3 covers 15 residues. CDR3 sequence (DNA): TGTGCCACCAGCAGTGGAGGCCAGGTTAACTATGGCTACACCTTC. Translated, it gives CATSSGGQVNYGYTF.

This sequence joins TRBV4-1 and TRBJ2-1; 11 nucleotides line up with TRBD2. With 1 base clipped from V and 6 bases from J, the junction kept 8 bases outside the gene matches. This CDR3 spans 17 amino acids. CDR1 is MGHRA, CDR2 YSYEKL, per germline. This CDR3 reads CASSQVSGSGRANEQFF. CDR3 DNA sequence: TGCGCCAGCAGCCAAGTGAGTGGTAGCGGGAGGGCCAATGAGCAGTTCTTC.

This clonotype was seen a handful of times. The chain employs TRBV6-6 and TRBJ2-5; 7 bases fit TRBD2. CDR3 length equals 16 residues. CDR1 is MNHNY, CDR2 SVGAGI, per germline (reference sequence). The trim removed 5 bases at V and 5 bases at J, leaving 14 bases unmatched. The CDR3 is CASSDGTIMPWETQYF. In DNA, the CDR3 is TGTGCCAGCAGTGACGGGACTATCATGCCTTGGGAGACCCAGTACTTC.

The table lists this clonotype with many counts. The gene calls are TRBV4-2 and TRBJ2-5; the match to TRBD2 covers 10 bases. After removal of 4 bases from V and 2 bases from J, the junction contained 7 bases not matched to a gene. Per germline, CDR1 LGHNA and CDR2 YNFKEQ. The CDR3 covers 16 residues. CDR3 bases: TGTGCCAGCAGCCGAAACCTACTAGCGGGGCAAGAGACCCAGTACTTC. It translates to CASSRNLLAGQETQYF.